Each of the 32 T cell receptor delta chains below was sequenced from the same sample in a study of DNA immune sequencing with unique molecular identifiers. All 8 TRDV and 4 TRDJ genes were targeted in 32-plex amplification of genomic DNA. Adapter PCR followed 2 to 3 barcoding PCR cycles that attached a 12-nucleotide UMI. TCRdb reanalysed the multiplex PCR reads via CATT. In the table there are around 5,400 delta-chain clones, approximately 11% of which are singletons. Material for sequencing was gamma-delta T cells enriched from blood buffy coat, or unenriched PBMCs (not recorded which). Every receptor here comes from a human donor in good health.

A few counts support this clone. TCRdb has a much larger clone's protein, which differs at residue 15 from the translation of this DNA, likely because of a read error; what is shown is the protein translated from the DNA. The rearrangement uses TRDV2 and TRDJ1; 12 bases fit TRDD3. The CDR3 has 17 amino acids. CDR1 is GEAIGNYY, CDR2 EKD, per germline. CDR3 DNA sequence: TGTGCCTGTGACACTATTCTGGGGGATACGAGCGCCGATAAATTCATCTTT. Its translation: CACDTILGDTSADKFIF.

The V gene was left uncalled, and the J gene is TRDJ1; the DNA was not compared with TRDD3, the D call given in the table. This CDR3 is 18 amino acids long. The CDR3 is CALGDLSVGDTRTDKLIF. CDR3 sequence (DNA): TGTGCTCTTGGGGACCTGTCGGTGGGGGATACCCGCACCGATAAACTCATCTTT.

The table lists this clone with a few counts. The V and J genes are TRDV1 and TRDJ1, with 10 bases that match TRDD3. TCRdb leaves out the J gene; it was filled in here by matching the DNA to germline. V gave up 3 bases and J gave up 0 bases; unmatched junction bases: 28. The CDR3 runs 24 residues. Germline values: CDR1 TSWWSYY, CDR2 QGS. The CDR3 sequence: CALGEAKPPVRYGGYSTDTDKLIF. The CDR3 coding sequence is TGTGCTCTTGGGGAGGCCAAGCCCCCGGTTAGATATGGGGGATACTCGACCGACACCGATAAACTCATCTTT.

This clone was seen a handful of times. This sequence is one base from a far larger clone and is likely a read error. The same CDR3 can be traced to other DNA sequences in this sample. J is TRDJ3 and V is TRDV2; 9 nucleotides align to TRDD3. The CDR3 runs 17 residues. Germline V CDR1 and CDR2: GEAIGNYY, EKD. In nucleotides, the CDR3 is TGTGCTTGTGACACCGTCCTGGGGGATTCTCACACCCGACAGATGTTTTTC. It specifies CACDTVLGDSHTRQMFF.

This clone has just a few counts. The protein TCRdb lists belongs to a much larger clone and differs from this DNA's translation at residue 9, which points to a read error; the protein shown is made from the DNA. The V gene is TRDV2, the J gene TRDJ1, with 9 bases identical to TRDD3. CDR3 length: 17 amino acids. With V trimmed by 1 base and J by 0 bases, 8 bases remained unmatched. Germline V lookup: CDR1 GEAIGNYY, CDR2 EKD. This chain's CDR3 is CACDTLGDEKYTDKLIF. The CDR3, as DNA: TGTGCCTGTGACACTCTGGGGGATGAAAAGTACACCGATAAACTCATCTTT.

This chain joins TRAV29/DV5 and TRDJ1; 10 bases align to TRDD3. The J gene, absent from TCRdb, was called here by matching the DNA to germline. The CDR3 is made up of 20 amino acids. J lost 3 bases, V lost 3 bases, and 23 bases had no gene match. CDR1 NSMFDY and CDR2 ISSIKDK come from the germline V gene. The CDR3 DNA reads TGTGCAGCAATCGATTCTAGGATTCGGGGGGATACGGGGAGGGCCGATAAACTCATCTTT. As protein: CAAIDSRIRGDTGRADKLIF.

This clone is large in the sample. This sample also contains other DNA sequences that code for the same CDR3. V is TRDV2 and J is TRDJ1, with 10 bases fitting TRDD3. There are 18 residues in the CDR3. The V and J ends lost 3 bases and 1 base, in that order; junction bases with no gene match: 13. Germline loops: CDR1 GEAIGNYY, CDR2 EKD. CDR3 amino acids: CACDAISTGGFLTDKLIF. The DNA for the CDR3 is TGTGCCTGTGACGCTATTAGTACTGGGGGATTCCTCACCGATAAACTCATCTTT.

This clone was observed many times. The chain uses TRDV2 and TRDJ3; 12 bases align to TRDD3. Germline assignment: CDR1 GEAIGNYY and CDR2 EKD. V lost 0 bases, J lost 0 bases, and 14 bases stayed unmatched. This CDR3 spans 23 amino acids. The CDR3 protein is CACDTGGWTLGDTRSWDTRQMFF. The CDR3 DNA sequence: TGTGCCTGTGACACCGGAGGGTGGACCCTGGGGGATACGCGCTCCTGGGACACCCGACAGATGTTTTTC.

Concerning this clone: The mismatch at residue 3 between this DNA's translation and the TCRdb protein of a much larger clone likely reflects a read error; the protein shown is translated from the DNA. V is TRDV2 and J is TRDJ1; D unresolved. The CDR3 extends over 14 amino acids. Germline V CDR1 and CDR2: GEAIGNYY, EKD. The CDR3 DNA follows: TGTGCCTATGACGACCTTACAGCCACCGATAAACTCATCTTT. Translated, it gives CAYDDLTATDKLIF.

Regarding this clone: A far larger clone lies a single base away; this is likely a read error. This rearrangement joins TRDV1 to TRDJ1, with TRDD2 matching 8 bases. The J gene is not listed in TCRdb, so it was assigned here from a DNA match to germline. Germline V lookup: CDR1 TSWWSYY, CDR2 QGS. CDR3 length: 23 residues. As DNA, the CDR3 is TGTGCTCTTGGGGACCTACCAAGGACTTCCTACGTCCGGGGGGGGACGTACACCGATAGACTCATCTTT. This sequence encodes CALGDLPRTSYVRGGTYTDRLIF.

Note on this clone: A much larger clone sits a single nucleotide away, making a read error possible. V gene TRDV1 was called; the J gene was not; no DNA check was done on the table's D call, TRDD3. The CDR3 has 21 residues. Germline V gene data show CDR1 as TSWWSYY and CDR2 as QGS. CDR3 amino acids: CALGELEVSLHPWGREWPLIF. DNA of the CDR3: TGTGCTCTTGGGGAACTAGAGGTTAGCCTACACCCATGGGGGCGTGAATGGCCCCTAATCTTT.

With respect to this clone: Given a far larger clone just one base away, this is likely a sequencing read error. Other nucleotide sequences in the sample specify the same CDR3. The chain combines TRDV2 with TRDJ1; 8 nucleotides line up with TRDD3. The CDR3 totals 15 residues. CDR1 is GEAIGNYY and CDR2 is EKD in the germline V gene. The CDR3 here is CACDILGDRTDKLIF. The CDR3 DNA sequence: TGTGCCTGTGACATTCTGGGGGACCGAACCGATAAGCTCATCTTT.

Concerning this clone itself: With a far larger clone one base away, a read error is the likely cause. Because the CDR3's place on the DNA is in doubt, the DNA is left out and the CDR3 is given as listed by TCRdb. For the V gene the call is TRAV29/DV5; the J gene has no call; the table's TRDD3 call for D was not verified on the DNA. Counting both end residues, the CDR3 totals 27 amino acids. CDR1 NSMFDY and CDR2 ISSIKDK come from the germline V gene. CDR3: CSVLLCSKHPCSLGSGQMGGLTAQLFF.

Remarks on this clone: Given a far larger clone just one base away, this is likely a sequencing read error. Different DNA sequences within this sample yield the same CDR3. This chain joins TRDV2 and TRDJ3, with D unclear. Germline CDR1 and CDR2: GEAIGNYY and EKD. V was cut by 3 bases and J by 1 base, with 18 bases left in between. This CDR3 comprises 19 residues. The CDR3 sequence: CACDQIKEEPSWDTRQMFF. For the CDR3, the DNA is TGTGCCTGTGACCAAATCAAGGAGGAGCCTTCCTGGGACACCCGACAGATGTTTTTC.

This clone was seen ten or more times. J is TRDJ1 and V is TRAV29/DV5, with 10 positions matching TRDD3. TCRdb offers no J gene call, so here the DNA was matched to germline to obtain one. Losses at the gene ends were 0 bases for V and 0 bases for J; bases not matched to a gene: 26. Germline CDR1 reads NSMFDY; CDR2 reads ISSIKDK. The CDR3 sequence is 23 residues long. The CDR3 spells CAASASYPLVGTGGSLYTDKLIF. The CDR3 DNA sequence: TGTGCAGCAAGCGCGTCCTATCCCTTAGTCGGTACTGGGGGATCCCTCTACACCGATAAACTCATCTTT.

This clone was seen more than once but under ten times. Given a far larger clone just one base away, this is likely a sequencing read error. Different DNA sequences within this sample yield the same CDR3. V usage is TRDV2 and J usage is TRDJ3, with TRDD3 as a possible D gene (5 bases). The CDR3 runs 19 residues. The germline CDR1 and CDR2 sequences are GEAIGNYY and EKD. This CDR3 reads CACDTGGLRSSWDTRQMFF. As DNA, the CDR3 is TGTGCTTGTGACACGGGGGGGCTACGGAGCTCCTGGGACACCCGACAGATGTTTTTC.

This clone was observed many times. CDR3 nucleotides: TGTGCCTGTGACACTGGGGGATACGGAACCTGGGACACCCGACAGATGTTTTTC. This gives the protein CACDTGGYGTWDTRQMFF. V is TRDV2 and J is TRDJ3, with TRDD3 identical over 11 bases. J lost 2 bases, V lost 1 base, and 3 bases had no gene match. Germline V lookup: CDR1 GEAIGNYY, CDR2 EKD. This CDR3 is 18 amino acids long.

Only a few counts were recorded for this clone. A far larger clone is only one base removed, so a read error is likely. The rearrangement uses TRDV2 and TRDJ3; 7 bases align to TRDD3. The CDR3 covers 22 residues. The V gene's germline CDR1 is GEAIGNYY and CDR2 EKD. The CDR3 region is CACDPTGVGGPESSWDTQQMFF. For the CDR3, the DNA is TGTGCCTGTGACCCAACCGGGGTTGGGGGACCCGAGAGCTCCTGGGACACCCAACAGATGTTTTTC.

The CDR3 DNA is TGTGCTCTTGGGGAGTCTCCCTACGGCCGCGGGGTAGTTTACACCGATAAACTCATCTTT. It codes for CALGESPYGRGVVYTDKLIF. The V call is TRDV1, the J call TRDJ1, with D possibly TRDD2 on 5 matching bases. The CDR3 spans 20 residues. With 3 bases removed from V and 0 bases from J, the gap between germline ends came to 26 bases. Germline assignment: CDR1 TSWWSYY and CDR2 QGS.

About this clone: The protein TCRdb gives is from a much larger clone and does not agree with this DNA's translation at residue 9, likely a read error; the protein shown here comes from the DNA. The rearrangement uses TRAV29/DV5 and TRDJ1; 9 nucleotides line up with TRDD3. Germline matching of the DNA provided the J gene here, since TCRdb leaves it blank. V shed 5 bases and J 1 base; nucleotides not matched to a gene: 27. Germline V gene sequence: CDR1 NSMFDY, CDR2 ISSIKDK. The CDR3 sequence is 21 residues long. The CDR3 DNA follows: TGTGCAGCGCCGTCGTCCCGGCCTTTCTACATTTGGGGGATAGGCACCGATAAACTCATCTTT. It is translated as CAAPSSRPFYIWGIGTDKLIF.

Only a few counts were recorded for this clone. This is likely an artifact of a read error, given a far larger clone one base away. Other nucleotide sequences from this sample produce the same CDR3. V and J are TRDV2 and TRDJ3; 13 bases match TRDD3. This CDR3 is 17 amino acids long. V lost 3 bases, J lost 7 bases, and 5 bases stayed unmatched. CDR1 and CDR2 (germline): GEAIGNYY, EKD. This CDR3 is CACDRLGDTRDTRQMFF. CDR3 sequence (DNA): TGTGCCTGTGACCGACTGGGGGATACGCGAGACACCCGACAGATGTTTTTC.

The rearrangement links TRDV1 to TRDJ1; 13 positions agree with TRDD3. The germline V gene has CDR1 TSWWSYY and CDR2 QGS. Trimming removed 0 bases from V and 3 bases from J; junction bases left unmatched: 7. There are 18 residues in the CDR3. For the CDR3, the DNA is TGTGCTCTTGGGGAACTTACCAAGACTGGGGGATACGCCGATAAACTCATCTTT. It yields the protein CALGELTKTGGYADKLIF.

The table lists this clone with a few counts. The CDR3 DNA sequence: TGTGCCTGTGACCTGATTCCTACACTCCGAGTGGGGGATACGCCCACCGATAAACTCATCTTT. The encoded protein is CACDLIPTLRVGDTPTDKLIF. The rearrangement joins TRDV2 to TRDJ1; 11 bases are a match to TRDD3. The CDR3 consists of 21 residues. Germline CDR1 reads GEAIGNYY; CDR2 reads EKD. The junction had 21 bases not matched to a gene; V was cut back by 3 bases and J by 1 base.

This clone has only a few counts. A read error is the likely source, as a far larger clone sits one nucleotide away. The same CDR3 arises from other DNA sequences in this sample as well. This rearrangement joins TRDV2 to TRDJ1; D possibly uses TRDD2 or TRDD3 (6 bases each). CDR1 is GEAIGNYY, CDR2 EKD, per germline. This CDR3 region has 18 residues. Here the CDR3 DNA reads TGTGCCTGCGACACTGTCCTACGGGGGAGCCCGTACACCGATAAACTCATCTTT. Encoded protein: CACDTVLRGSPYTDKLIF.

This sequence joins TRDV1 and TRDJ1; 10 nucleotides agree with TRDD3. The J gene, left out of TCRdb, was set here by checking the DNA against germline. V trimming: 0 bases; J trimming: 0 bases; junction bases outside the gene matches: 7. Germline CDR1 TSWWSYY, CDR2 QGS. This CDR3 region has 18 residues. CDR3 nucleotides: TGTGCTCTTGGGGAACTATGGGGACTGGGGGATTACACCGATAAACTCATCTTT. This sequence encodes CALGELWGLGDYTDKLIF.

This clone has only a few counts. Translating this DNA gives a protein that differs at residue 5 from the TCRdb one, which belongs to a much larger clone; a read error is likely, and the protein shown is this translation. J is TRDJ3 and V is TRDV2; D is ambiguous. Trimming stripped 2 bases from V and 0 bases from J, with 10 bases between. The germline gives CDR1 GEAIGNYY, CDR2 EKD. This CDR3 is built from 17 residues. The DNA for the CDR3 is TGTGCCTGTGACAAATCGCCCCCCTCCTGGGACACCCGACAGATGTTTTTC. It codes for CACDKSPPSWDTRQMFF.

This clone turned up a few times. TCRdb attributes to this sequence the protein of a much larger clone, which differs from the DNA translation at residue 2; a read error is likely, and the protein displayed is translated from the DNA. This rearrangement joins TRDV2 to TRDJ1; TRDD3 agrees at 10 bases. Germline assignment: CDR1 GEAIGNYY and CDR2 EKD. The CDR3 extends over 20 amino acids. The CDR3 DNA reads as TGTTCCTGTGACCCCGTACTGGGGGATGCGAAAGGGAGAGGACCCGATAAACTCATCTTT. Residues: CSCDPVLGDAKGRGPDKLIF.

Concerning this clone: Since a far larger clone is one base different, this is likely a read error. The chain is built from TRDV1 and TRDJ1; 10 positions match TRDD3. TCRdb offers no J gene call, so here the DNA was matched to germline to obtain one. V gave up 1 base and J gave up 1 base; unmatched junction bases: 33. Per the germline V gene, CDR1 is TSWWSYY and CDR2 is QGS. The CDR3 totals 26 residues. The CDR3 DNA follows: TGTGCTCTTGGGGAACCCAGAATGTGGACACAGGCCCCTCTTACTGGGGGATTGGGTCTCACCGATAAACTCATCTTT. It codes for CALGEPRMWTQAPLTGGLGLTDKLIF.

With regard to this clone: The TCRdb protein, from a much larger clone, departs from this DNA's translation at residue 11, likely by read error; the protein shown derives from the DNA. The V and J genes are TRDV2 and TRDJ1; 9 nucleotides line up with TRDD3. This CDR3 has 20 residues. Germline-derived CDR1 and CDR2 are GEAIGNYY and EKD. Trimming cost V 0 bases and J 0 bases; bases outside gene matches: 16. CDR3 amino acids: CACDTVATGGHGGYTDKLIF. The DNA for the CDR3 is TGTGCCTGTGACACCGTCGCTACTGGGGGACACGGAGGGTACACCGATAAACTCATCTTT.

Comments on this clone: This likely stems from a read error, as it lies one base from a far larger clone. V usage is TRDV1 and J usage is TRDJ1; TRDD2 matches 9 bases. The J gene was missing in TCRdb and was found by matching the end of the DNA to germline. With 5 bases clipped from V and 1 base from J, the junction kept 32 bases outside the gene matches. The length of the CDR3 is 24 residues. Germline-derived CDR1 and CDR2 are TSWWSYY and QGS. The CDR3 region is CALGNRPFLRGDGGDSLSTDKLIF. In nucleotides, the CDR3 is TGTGCTCTTGGGAACCGGCCCTTCCTACGAGGGGACGGGGGGGATTCTCTGTCCACCGATAAACTCATCTTT.

About this clone: The protein in TCRdb stems from a much larger clone and differs at residue 7 from this DNA's translation, likely a read error; here the protein is translated from the DNA. This chain connects TRDV2 to TRDJ3; TRDD3 aligns across 9 bases. The CDR3 totals 20 residues. Germline CDR1 is GEAIGNYY and CDR2 is EKD. V shed 4 bases and J 0 bases; nucleotides not matched to a gene: 12. The CDR3 spells CACEPYLGIRGSWDTRQMFF. Here the CDR3 DNA reads TGTGCCTGTGAACCGTACTTGGGGATACGGGGCTCCTGGGACACCCGACAGATGTTTTTC.

The CDR3 bases are TGTGCTCTTGGGGAACTTTCTACCCATATTCGACCGCGTGGATGGGACACCGATAAACTCATCTTT. Translation gives CALGELSTHIRPRGWDTDKLIF. The V gene is TRDV1, the J gene TRDJ1; D is undetermined. Since TCRdb gives no J gene, matching the DNA to germline was used here to assign it. Germline CDR1 is TSWWSYY and CDR2 is QGS. V shed 0 bases and J shed 0 bases, with 29 bases lying between them. This CDR3 spans 22 amino acids.